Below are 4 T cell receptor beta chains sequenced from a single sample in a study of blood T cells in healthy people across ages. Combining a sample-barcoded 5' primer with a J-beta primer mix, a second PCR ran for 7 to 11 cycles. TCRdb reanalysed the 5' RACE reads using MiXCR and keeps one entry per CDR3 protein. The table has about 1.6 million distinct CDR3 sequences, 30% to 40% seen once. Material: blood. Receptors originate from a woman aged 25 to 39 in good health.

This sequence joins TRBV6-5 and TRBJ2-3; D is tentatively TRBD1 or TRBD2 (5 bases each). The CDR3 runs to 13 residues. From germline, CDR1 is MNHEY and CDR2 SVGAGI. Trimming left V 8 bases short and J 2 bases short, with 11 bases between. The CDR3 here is CASQRGFTDTQYF. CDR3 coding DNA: TGTGCCAGCCAGAGGGGATTCACAGATACGCAGTATTTT.

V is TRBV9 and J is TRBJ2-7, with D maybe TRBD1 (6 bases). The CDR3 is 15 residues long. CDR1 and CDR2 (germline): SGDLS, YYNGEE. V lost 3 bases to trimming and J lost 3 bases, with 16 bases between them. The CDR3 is CASSDAGDRGYEQYF. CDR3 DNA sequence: TGTGCCAGCAGCGACGCAGGGGATAGGGGCTACGAGCAGTACTTC.

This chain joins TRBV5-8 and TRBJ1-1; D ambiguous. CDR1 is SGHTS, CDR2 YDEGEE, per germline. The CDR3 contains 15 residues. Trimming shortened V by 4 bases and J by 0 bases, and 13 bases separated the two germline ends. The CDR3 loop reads CASSAGGRMNTEAFF. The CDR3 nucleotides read TGTGCCAGCAGCGCGGGCGGGCGTATGAACACTGAAGCTTTCTTT.

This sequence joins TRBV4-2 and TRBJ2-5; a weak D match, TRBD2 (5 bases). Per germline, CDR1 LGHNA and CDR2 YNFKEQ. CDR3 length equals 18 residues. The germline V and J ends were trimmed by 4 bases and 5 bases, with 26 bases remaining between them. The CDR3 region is CASSRVLSTGGGLETQYF. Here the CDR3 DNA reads TGTGCCAGCAGCCGTGTCTTATCAACGGGCGGAGGCCTGGAGACCCAGTACTTC.